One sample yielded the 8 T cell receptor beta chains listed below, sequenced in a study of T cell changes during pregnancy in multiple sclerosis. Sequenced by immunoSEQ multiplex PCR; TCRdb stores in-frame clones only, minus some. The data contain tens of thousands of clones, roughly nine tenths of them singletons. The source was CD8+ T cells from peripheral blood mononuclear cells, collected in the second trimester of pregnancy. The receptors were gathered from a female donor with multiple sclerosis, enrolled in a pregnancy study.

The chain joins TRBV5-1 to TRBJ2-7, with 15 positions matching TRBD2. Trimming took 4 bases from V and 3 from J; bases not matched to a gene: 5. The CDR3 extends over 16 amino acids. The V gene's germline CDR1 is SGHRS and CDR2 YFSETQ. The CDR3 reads CASSEGLAGGLYEQYF. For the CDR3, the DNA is TGCGCCAGCAGCGAGGGACTAGCGGGAGGACTCTACGAGCAGTACTTC.

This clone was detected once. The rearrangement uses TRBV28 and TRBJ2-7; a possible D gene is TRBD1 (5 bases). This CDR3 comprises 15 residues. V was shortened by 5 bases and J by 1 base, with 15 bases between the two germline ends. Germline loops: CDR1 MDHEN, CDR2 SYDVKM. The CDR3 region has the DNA TGTGCCAGCAGTCCCCCCCCGACAGAGTCCTACGAGCAGTACTTC. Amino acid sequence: CASSPPPTESYEQYF.

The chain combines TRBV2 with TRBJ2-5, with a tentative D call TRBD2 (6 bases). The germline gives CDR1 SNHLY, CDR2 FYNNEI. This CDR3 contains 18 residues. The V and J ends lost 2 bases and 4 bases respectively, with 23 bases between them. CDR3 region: CASSEPSRSRVGGETQYF. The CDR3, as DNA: TGTGCCAGCAGTGAACCCAGCCGAAGCAGGGTGGGAGGAGAGACCCAGTACTTC.

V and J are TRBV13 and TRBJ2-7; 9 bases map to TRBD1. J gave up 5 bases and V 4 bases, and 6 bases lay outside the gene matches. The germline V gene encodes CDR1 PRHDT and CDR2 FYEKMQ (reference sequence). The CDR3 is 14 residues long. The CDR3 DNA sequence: TGTGCCAGCAGCTCGACAGGGGGGTCCCACGAGCAGTACTTC. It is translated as CASSSTGGSHEQYF.

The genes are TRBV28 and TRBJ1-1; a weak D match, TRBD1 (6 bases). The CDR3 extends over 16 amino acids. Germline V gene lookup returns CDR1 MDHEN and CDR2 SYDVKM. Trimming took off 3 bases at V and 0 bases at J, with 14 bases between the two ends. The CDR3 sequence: CASSFSDSNMNTEAFF. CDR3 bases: TGTGCCAGCAGTTTTTCGGACAGTAACATGAACACTGAAGCTTTCTTT.

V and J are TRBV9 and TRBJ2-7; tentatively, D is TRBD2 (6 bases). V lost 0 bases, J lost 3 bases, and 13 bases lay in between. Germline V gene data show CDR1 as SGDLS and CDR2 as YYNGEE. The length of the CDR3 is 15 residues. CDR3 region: CASSVGGTADYEQYF. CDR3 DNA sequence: TGTGCCAGCAGCGTAGGCGGGACCGCAGACTACGAGCAGTACTTC.

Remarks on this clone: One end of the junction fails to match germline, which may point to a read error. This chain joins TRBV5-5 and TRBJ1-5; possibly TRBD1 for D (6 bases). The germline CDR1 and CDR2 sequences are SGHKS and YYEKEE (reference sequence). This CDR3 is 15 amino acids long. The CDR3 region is CAGSRGTGIEQPQHF. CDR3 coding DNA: TGTGCCGGCAGCAGAGGAACAGGGATTGAGCAGCCCCAGCATTTT.

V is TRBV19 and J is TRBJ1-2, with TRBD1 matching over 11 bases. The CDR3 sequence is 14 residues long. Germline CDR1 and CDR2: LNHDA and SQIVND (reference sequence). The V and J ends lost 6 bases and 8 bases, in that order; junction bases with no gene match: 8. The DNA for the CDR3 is TGTGCCAGTAGGCCCCCCAGGGACAGGGGGGGCTACACCTTC. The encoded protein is CASRPPRDRGGYTF.